This TCR beta chain was found in a study of CD8+CD57+ T cells in acquired aplastic anemia. The template for TCR beta VDJ and CDR3 sequence profiling was genomic DNA. TCRdb used MiXCR to reprocess the reads, holding one entry per CDR3 protein. The sample has 310,000 or so distinct CDR3 sequences, roughly 59% seen once. This clonotype was seen repeatedly, ten times or more. Its antigen is undetermined. CDR1 and CDR2 (germline): LGHDT, YNNKEL (reference sequence). This CDR3 has 14 residues. J lost 7 bases, V lost 4 bases, and 8 bases had no gene match. Findings and caveats of the study: Patients had twenty-nine CD8+ CDR3 sequences in common with controls (the shared set).

By flow cytometry, patients selected for sequencing had shown an expansion of CD8+CD57+ cells. The gene calls are TRBV3-1 and TRBJ1-2; 8 positions match TRBD1. The sequencing sample was made of sorted CD4+, CD8+, or CD8+CD57+ T cells (not recorded which) from PBMCs. The source of this sequence is a human donor with aplastic anemia. CDR3 region: CASSPLDRDGGYTF. CDR3 DNA sequence: TGTGCCAGCAGCCCATTGGACAGGGATGGTGGCTACACCTTC.